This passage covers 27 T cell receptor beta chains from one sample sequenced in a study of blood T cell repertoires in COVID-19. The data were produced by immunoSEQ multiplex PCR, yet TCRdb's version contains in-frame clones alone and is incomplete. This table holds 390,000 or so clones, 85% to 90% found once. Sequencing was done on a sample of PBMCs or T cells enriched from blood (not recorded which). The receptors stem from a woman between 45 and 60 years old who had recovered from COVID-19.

The CDR3 is CASSPGGQETQYF. The CDR3 DNA follows: TGTGCCAGCTCGCCGGGGGGGCAAGAGACCCAGTACTTC. V gene TRBV28 combines with J gene TRBJ2-5, with TRBD2 matching 8 bases. There are 13 residues in the CDR3. After removal of 8 bases from V and 2 bases from J, the junction contained 4 bases not matched to a gene. The germline V gene encodes CDR1 MDHEN and CDR2 SYDVKM.

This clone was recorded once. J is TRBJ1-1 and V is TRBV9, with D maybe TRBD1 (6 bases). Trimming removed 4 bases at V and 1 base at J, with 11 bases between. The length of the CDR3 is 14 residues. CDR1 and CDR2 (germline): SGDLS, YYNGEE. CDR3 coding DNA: TGTGCCAGCAGCCCGGGGGGACAGAACACTGAAGCTTTCTTT. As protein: CASSPGGQNTEAFF.

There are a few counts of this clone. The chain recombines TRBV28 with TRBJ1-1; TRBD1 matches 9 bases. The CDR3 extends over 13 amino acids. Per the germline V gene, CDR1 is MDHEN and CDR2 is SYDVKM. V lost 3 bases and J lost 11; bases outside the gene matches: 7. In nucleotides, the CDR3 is TGTGCCAGCAGTTTCACGGACAGGGGTGCGGCTTTCTTT. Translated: CASSFTDRGAAFF.

The CDR3 coding sequence is TGTGCCAGCTCCAGTACGGCAGGGCGGTTCCGGGAGCTGTTTTTT. It specifies CASSSTAGRFRELFF. The gene calls are TRBV11-2 and TRBJ2-2; TRBD1 is a possible D gene (5 bases). Germline V gene sequence: CDR1 SGHAT, CDR2 FQNNGV. Trimming left V 8 bases short and J 9 bases short, with 22 bases between. The CDR3 length is 15 residues.

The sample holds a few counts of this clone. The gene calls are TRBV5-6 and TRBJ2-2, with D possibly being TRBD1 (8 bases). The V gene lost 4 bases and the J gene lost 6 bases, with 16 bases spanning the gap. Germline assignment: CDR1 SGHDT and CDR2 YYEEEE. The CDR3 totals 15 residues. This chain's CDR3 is CASSRGQGGAGELFF. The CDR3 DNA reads TGTGCCAGCAGCCGTGGACAGGGAGGGGCCGGGGAGCTGTTTTTT.

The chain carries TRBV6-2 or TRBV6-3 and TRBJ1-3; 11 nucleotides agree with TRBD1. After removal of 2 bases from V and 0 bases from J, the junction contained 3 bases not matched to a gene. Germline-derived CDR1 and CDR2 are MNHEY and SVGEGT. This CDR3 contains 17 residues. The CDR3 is CASSYGQGALSGNTIYF. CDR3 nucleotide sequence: TGTGCCAGCAGTTACGGACAGGGGGCTCTCTCTGGAAACACCATATATTTT.

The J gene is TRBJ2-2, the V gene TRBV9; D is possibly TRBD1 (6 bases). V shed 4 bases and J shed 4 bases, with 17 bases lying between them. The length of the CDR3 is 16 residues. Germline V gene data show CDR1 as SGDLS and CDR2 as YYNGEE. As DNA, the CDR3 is TGTGCCAGCAGCACCAGACAGGTGGTGGGCACCGGGGAGCTGTTTTTT. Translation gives CASSTRQVVGTGELFF.

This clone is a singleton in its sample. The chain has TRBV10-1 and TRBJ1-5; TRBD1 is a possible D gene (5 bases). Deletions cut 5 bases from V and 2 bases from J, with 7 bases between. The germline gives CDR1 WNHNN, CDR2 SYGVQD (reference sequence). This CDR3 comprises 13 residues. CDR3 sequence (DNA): TGCGCCAGCAGTTCAGGGTGCAATCAGCCCCAGCATTTT. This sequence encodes CASSSGCNQPQHF.

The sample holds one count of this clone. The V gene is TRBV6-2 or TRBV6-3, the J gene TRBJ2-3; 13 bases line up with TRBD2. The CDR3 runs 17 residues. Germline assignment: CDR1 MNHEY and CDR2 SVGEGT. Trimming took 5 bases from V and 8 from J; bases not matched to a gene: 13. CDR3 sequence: CASSTGLAGAHHGTQYF. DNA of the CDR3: TGTGCCAGCAGTACAGGACTAGCGGGGGCCCATCACGGTACGCAGTATTTT.

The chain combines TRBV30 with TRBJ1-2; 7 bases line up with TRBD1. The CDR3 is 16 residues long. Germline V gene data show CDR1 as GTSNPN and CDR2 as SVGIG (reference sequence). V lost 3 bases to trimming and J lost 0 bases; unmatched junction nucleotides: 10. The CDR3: CAWRNHRGFSNYGYTF. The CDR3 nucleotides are TGTGCCTGGAGGAACCACAGGGGCTTTTCTAACTATGGCTACACCTTC.

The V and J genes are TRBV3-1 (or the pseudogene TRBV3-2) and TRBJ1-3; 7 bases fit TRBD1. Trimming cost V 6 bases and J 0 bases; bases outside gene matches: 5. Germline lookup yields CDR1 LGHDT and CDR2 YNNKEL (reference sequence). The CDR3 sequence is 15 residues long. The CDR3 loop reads CASSYDRVSGNTIYF. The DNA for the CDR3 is TGTGCCAGCAGTTACGACAGGGTCTCTGGAAACACCATATATTTT.

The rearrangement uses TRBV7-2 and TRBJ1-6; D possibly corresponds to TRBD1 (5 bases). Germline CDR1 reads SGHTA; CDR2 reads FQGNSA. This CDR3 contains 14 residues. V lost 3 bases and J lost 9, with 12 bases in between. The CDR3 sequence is CASSLASGGSPLHF. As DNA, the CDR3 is TGTGCCAGCAGCTTGGCATCGGGGGGTTCACCCCTCCACTTT.

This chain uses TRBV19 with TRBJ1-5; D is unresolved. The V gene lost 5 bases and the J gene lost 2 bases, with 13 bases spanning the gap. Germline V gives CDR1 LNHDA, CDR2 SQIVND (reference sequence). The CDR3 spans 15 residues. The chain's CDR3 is CASSLLELGNQPQHF. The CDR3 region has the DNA TGTGCCAGTAGTTTACTGGAGCTGGGCAATCAGCCCCAGCATTTT. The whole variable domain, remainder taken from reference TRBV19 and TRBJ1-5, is DGGITQSPKYLFRKEGQNVTLSCEQNLNHDAMYWYRQDPGQGLRLIYYSQIVNDFQKGDIAEGYSVSREKKESFPLTVTSAQKNPTAFYLCASSLLELGNQPQHFGDGTRLSIL.

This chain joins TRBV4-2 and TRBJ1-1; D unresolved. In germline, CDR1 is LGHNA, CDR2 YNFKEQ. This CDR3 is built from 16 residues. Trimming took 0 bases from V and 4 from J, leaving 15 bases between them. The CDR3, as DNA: TGTGCCAGCAGCCAAGAAGGTAAGGGAGCAGCCACTGAAGCTTTCTTT. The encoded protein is CASSQEGKGAATEAFF.

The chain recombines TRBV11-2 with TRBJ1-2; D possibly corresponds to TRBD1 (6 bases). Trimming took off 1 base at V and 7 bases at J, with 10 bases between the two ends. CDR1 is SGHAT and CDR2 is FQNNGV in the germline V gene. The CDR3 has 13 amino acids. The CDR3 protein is CASSLGGGGGYTF. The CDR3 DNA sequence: TGTGCCAGCAGCTTAGGAGGGGGTGGTGGCTACACCTTC.

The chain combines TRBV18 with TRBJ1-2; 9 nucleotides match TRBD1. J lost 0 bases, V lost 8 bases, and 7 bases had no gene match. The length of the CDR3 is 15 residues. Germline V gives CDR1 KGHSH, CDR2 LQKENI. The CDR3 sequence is CASEDRGKTNYGYTF. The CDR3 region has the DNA TGTGCCAGCGAAGACAGGGGGAAGACTAACTATGGCTACACCTTC. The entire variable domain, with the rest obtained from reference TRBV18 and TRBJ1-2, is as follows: NAGVMQNPRHLVRRRGQEARLRCSPMKGHSHVYWYRQLPEEGLKFMVYLQKENIIDESGMPKERFSAEFPKEGPSILRIQQVVRGDSAAYFCASEDRGKTNYGYTFGSGTRLTVV.

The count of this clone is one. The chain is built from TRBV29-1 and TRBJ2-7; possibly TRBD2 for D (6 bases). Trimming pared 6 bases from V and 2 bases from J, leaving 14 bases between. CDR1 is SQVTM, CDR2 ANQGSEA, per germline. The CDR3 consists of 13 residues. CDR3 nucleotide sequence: TGCAGCGTCCGTACGGGACTTACCTACGAGCAGTACTTC. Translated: CSVRTGLTYEQYF.

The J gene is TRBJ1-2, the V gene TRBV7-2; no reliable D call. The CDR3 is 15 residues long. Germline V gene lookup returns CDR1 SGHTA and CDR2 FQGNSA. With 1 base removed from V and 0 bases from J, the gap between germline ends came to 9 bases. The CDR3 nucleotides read TGTGCCAGCAGCTTAGAGAGCCGGGCTAACTATGGCTACACCTTC. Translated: CASSLESRANYGYTF.

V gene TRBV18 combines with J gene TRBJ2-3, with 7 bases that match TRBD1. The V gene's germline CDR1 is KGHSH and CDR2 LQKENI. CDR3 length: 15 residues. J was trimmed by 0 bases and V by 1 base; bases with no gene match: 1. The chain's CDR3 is CASSPQGASTDTQYF. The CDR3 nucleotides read TGTGCCAGCTCACCACAGGGGGCTAGCACAGATACGCAGTATTTT.

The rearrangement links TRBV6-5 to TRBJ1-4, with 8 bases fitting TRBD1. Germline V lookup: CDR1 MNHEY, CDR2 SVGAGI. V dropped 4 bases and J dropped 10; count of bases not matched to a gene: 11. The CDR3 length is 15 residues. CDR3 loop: CASSSGGGLYGKLFF. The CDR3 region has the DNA TGTGCCAGCAGTTCAGGGGGCGGATTGTACGGAAAACTGTTTTTT.

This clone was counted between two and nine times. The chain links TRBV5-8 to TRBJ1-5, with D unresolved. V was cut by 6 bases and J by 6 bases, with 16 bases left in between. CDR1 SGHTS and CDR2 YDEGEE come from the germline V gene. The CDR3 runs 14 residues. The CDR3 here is CASNPRLRVQPQHF. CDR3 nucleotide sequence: TGTGCCAGCAACCCGCGGTTGAGGGTTCAGCCCCAGCATTTT.

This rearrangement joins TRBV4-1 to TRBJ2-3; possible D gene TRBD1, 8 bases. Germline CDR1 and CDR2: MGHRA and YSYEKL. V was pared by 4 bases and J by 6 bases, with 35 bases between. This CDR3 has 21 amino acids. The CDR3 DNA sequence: TGCGCCAGCAGCCTTCGGACAGGGTTCTTAGGACTAGGAGGGGGAGTGGATACGCAGTATTTT. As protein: CASSLRTGFLGLGGGVDTQYF.

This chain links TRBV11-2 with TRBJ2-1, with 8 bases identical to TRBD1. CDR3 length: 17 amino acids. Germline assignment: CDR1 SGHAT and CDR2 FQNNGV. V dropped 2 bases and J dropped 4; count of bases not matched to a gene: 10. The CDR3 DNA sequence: TGTGCCAGCAGCTTAACCCCTGACAGGGGAAGATACAATGAGCAGTTCTTC. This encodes CASSLTPDRGRYNEQFF.

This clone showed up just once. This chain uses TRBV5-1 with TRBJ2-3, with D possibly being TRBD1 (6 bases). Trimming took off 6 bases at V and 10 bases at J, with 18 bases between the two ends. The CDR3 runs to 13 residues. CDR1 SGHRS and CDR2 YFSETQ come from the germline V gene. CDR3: CASTQTGTFAQYF. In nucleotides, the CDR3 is TGCGCCAGCACCCAGACAGGAACATTCGCGCAGTATTTT.

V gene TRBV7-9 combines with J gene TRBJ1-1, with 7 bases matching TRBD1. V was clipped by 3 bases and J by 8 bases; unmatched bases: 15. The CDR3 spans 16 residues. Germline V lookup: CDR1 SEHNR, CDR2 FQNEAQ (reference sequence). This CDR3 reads CASSLVRDATGNEAFF. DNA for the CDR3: TGTGCCAGCAGCTTGGTCCGAGACGCGACAGGGAACGAAGCTTTCTTT. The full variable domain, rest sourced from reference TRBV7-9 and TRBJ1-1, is DTGVSQNPRHKITKRGQNVTFRCDPISEHNRLYWYRQTLGQGPEFLTYFQNEAQLEKSRLLSDRFSAERPKGSFSTLEIQRTEQGDSAMYLCASSLVRDATGNEAFFGQGTRLTVV.

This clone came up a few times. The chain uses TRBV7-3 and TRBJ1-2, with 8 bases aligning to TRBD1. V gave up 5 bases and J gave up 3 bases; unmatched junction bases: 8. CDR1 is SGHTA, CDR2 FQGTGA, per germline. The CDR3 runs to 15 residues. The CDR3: CASSIQGASDYGYTF. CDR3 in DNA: TGTGCCAGCAGCATTCAGGGGGCAAGCGACTATGGCTACACCTTC. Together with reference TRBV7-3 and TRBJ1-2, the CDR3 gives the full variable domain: GAGVSQTPSNKVTEKGKYVELRCDPISGHTALYWYRQSLGQGPEFLIYFQGTGAADDSGLPNDRFFAVRPEGSVSTLKIQRTERGDSAVYLCASSIQGASDYGYTFGSGTRLTVV.

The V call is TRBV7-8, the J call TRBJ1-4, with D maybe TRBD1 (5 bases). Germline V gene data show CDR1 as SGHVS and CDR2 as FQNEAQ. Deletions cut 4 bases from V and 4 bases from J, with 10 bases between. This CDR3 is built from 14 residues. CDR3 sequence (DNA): TGTGCCAGCAGCTCGCAGGGACTTAATGAAAAACTGTTTTTT. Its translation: CASSSQGLNEKLFF.